This T cell receptor (beta chain) comes out of a study of cytomegalovirus exposure and HLA in healthy donors. Overall study results and limits: The classifier was said to identify cytomegalovirus status with high specificity and sensitivity. A later look showed TCR association rates differing by HLA locus, highest for DRB1 and lowest for HLA-C.

Use of 60 Vbeta and 13 Jbeta primers characterized the PCR. The repertoire was sequenced with immunoSEQ multiplex PCR; TCRdb's copy has only in-frame clones and lacks some. The profile shows approximately 250,000 clones, around 84% of them singletons. For this clone: The antigen is undetermined.

This CDR3 has 12 amino acids. J gave up 5 bases and V 4 bases, and 2 bases lay outside the gene matches. Germline CDR1 is SGHRS and CDR2 is YFSETQ. The genes are TRBV5-1 and TRBJ2-5; 7 nucleotides line up with TRBD1. This sequence was found in a girl between 2 and 10 years old in good health and CMV-seronegative. Sequences were obtained from PBMCs. Here the CDR3 reads CASSATGETQYF. CDR3 DNA: TGCGCCAGCAGCGCGACAGGGGAGACCCAGTACTTC.